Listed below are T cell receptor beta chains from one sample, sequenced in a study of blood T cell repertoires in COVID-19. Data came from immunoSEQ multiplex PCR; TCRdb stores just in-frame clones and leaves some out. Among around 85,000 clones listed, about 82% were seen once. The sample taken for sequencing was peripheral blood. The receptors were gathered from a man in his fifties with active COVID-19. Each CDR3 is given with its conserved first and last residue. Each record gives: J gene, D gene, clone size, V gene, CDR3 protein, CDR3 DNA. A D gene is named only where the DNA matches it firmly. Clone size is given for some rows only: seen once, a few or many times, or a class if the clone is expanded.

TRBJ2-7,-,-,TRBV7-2,CASSPGTPRIEQYF,TGTGCCAGCAGCCCGGGGACACCGAGGATCGAGCAGTACTTC
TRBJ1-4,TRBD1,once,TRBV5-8,CASSSGTGSWANEKLFF,TGTGCCAGCAGCAGCGGGACAGGGAGTTGGGCTAATGAAAAACTGTTTTTT
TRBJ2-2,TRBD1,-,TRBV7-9,CASSPQPGTVSPAGELFF,TGTGCCAGCAGCCCACAACCCGGGACAGTCAGTCCGGCCGGGGAGCTGTTTTTT
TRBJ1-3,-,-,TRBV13,CASSRGQSGNTIYF,TGTGCCAGCAGTCGCGGACAATCAGGAAACACCATATATTTT
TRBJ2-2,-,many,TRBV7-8,CASSLVAGNTGELFF,TGTGCCAGCAGCTTAGTGGCAGGGAACACCGGGGAGCTGTTTTTT
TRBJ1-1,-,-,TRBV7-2,CASSFQQNTEAFF,TGTGCCAGCAGCTTCCAACAGAACACTGAAGCTTTCTTT
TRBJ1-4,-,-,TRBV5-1,CASSRDIVGNEKLFF,TGCGCCAGCAGCCGCGATATAGTGGGCAATGAAAAACTGTTTTTT
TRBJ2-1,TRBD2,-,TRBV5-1,CASSRTSGVYNEQFF,TGCGCCAGCAGCCGAACTAGCGGGGTGTACAATGAGCAGTTCTTC
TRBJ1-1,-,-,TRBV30,CAWSAQGSLNTEAFF,TGTGCCTGGAGTGCTCAGGGGTCGTTGAACACTGAAGCTTTCTTT
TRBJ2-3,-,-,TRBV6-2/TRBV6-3,CASSYWSGASTDTQYF,TGTGCCAGCAGTTACTGGTCGGGAGCCAGCACAGATACGCAGTATTTT
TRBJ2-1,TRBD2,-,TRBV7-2,CASSLTRGGFYNEQFF,TGTGCCAGCAGCTTAACCCGGGGGGGATTCTACAATGAGCAGTTCTTC
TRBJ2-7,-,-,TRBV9,CASSVGEGATYEQYF,TGTGCCAGCAGCGTAGGTGAAGGGGCGACCTACGAGCAGTACTTC
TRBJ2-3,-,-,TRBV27,CASSLGGQGDTQYF,TGTGCCAGCAGCCTCGGGGGGCAAGGAGATACGCAGTATTTT
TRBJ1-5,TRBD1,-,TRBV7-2,CASAGSGTGNQPQHF,TGTGCCAGCGCTGGGTCCGGGACAGGAAATCAGCCCCAGCATTTT
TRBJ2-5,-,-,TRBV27,CASSSGTGYQETQYF,TGTGCCAGCAGTTCAGGAACAGGGTATCAAGAGACCCAGTACTTC
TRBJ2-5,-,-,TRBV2,CASLVGSGLETQYF,TGTGCCAGCCTCGTTGGGTCAGGGTTAGAGACCCAGTACTTC
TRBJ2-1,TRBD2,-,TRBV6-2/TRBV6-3,CASSASRSGGINEQFF,TGTGCCAGCAGTGCTTCTCGCAGCGGGGGGATCAATGAGCAGTTCTTC
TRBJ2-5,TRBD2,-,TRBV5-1,CASSLVGGQETQYF,TGCGCCAGCAGCTTGGTGGGGGGGCAAGAGACCCAGTACTTC
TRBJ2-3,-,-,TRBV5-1,CASSSWGADTQYF,TGCGCCAGCAGCTCTTGGGGGGCAGATACGCAGTATTTT
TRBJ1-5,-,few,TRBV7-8,CASSESVRGVQPQHF,TGTGCCAGCAGCGAGTCCGTTAGGGGCGTTCAGCCCCAGCATTTT
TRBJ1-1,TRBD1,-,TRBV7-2,CASSPRTGMNTEAFF,TGTGCCAGCAGCCCCCGGACAGGGATGAACACTGAAGCTTTCTTT
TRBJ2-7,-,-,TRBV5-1,CASSLVLGGGSYEQYF,TGCGCCAGCAGCTTGGTATTAGGGGGGGGCTCCTACGAGCAGTACTTC
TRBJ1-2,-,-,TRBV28,CASRDSPNYGYTF,TGTGCCAGCAGGGACAGCCCTAACTATGGCTACACCTTC
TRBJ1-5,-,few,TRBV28,CASSFRQSNNQPQHF,TGTGCCAGCAGTTTTCGACAGAGCAACAATCAGCCCCAGCATTTT
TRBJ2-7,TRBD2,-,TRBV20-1,CSASAVAGAAREQYF,TGCAGTGCTAGTGCCGTAGCGGGAGCAGCTAGAGAGCAGTACTTC
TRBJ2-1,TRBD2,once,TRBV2,CASTFSIIAGGPNEQFF,TGTGCCAGCACCTTCTCAATTATAGCGGGGGGGCCGAATGAGCAGTTCTTC
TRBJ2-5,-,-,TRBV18,CASSSGQKETQYF,TGTGCCAGCTCCTCTGGACAAAAGGAGACCCAGTACTTC
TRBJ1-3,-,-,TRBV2,CASRNPRAGNTIYF,TGTGCCAGCAGGAATCCCCGGGCTGGAAACACCATATATTTT
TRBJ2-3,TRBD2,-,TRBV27,CASGPTGGTDTQYF,TGTGCCAGCGGGCCCACGGGGGGAACAGATACGCAGTATTTT
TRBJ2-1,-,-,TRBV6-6,CASNRRGSSYNEQFF,TGTGCCAGCAACCGAAGGGGGAGCTCCTACAATGAGCAGTTCTTC
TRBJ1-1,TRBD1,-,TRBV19,CASSSDRVNTEAFF,TGTGCCAGTAGTTCCGACAGGGTGAACACTGAAGCTTTCTTT
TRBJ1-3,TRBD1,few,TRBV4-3,CASSQGVVRGLGSGNTIYF,TGCGCCAGCAGCCAAGGAGTAGTAAGGGGGCTTGGCTCTGGAAACACCATATATTTT
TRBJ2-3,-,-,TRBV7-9,CASSTTSDTQYF,TGTGCCAGCAGCACAACGTCAGATACGCAGTATTTT
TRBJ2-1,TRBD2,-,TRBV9,CASSVELAGGPYNEQFF,TGTGCCAGCAGCGTAGAATTAGCGGGGGGGCCCTACAATGAGCAGTTCTTC
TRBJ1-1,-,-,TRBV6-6,CASSPNPSPGTEAFF,TGTGCCAGCAGTCCGAATCCCAGCCCGGGGACTGAAGCTTTCTTT
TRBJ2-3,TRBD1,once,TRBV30,CAWSAGTVDTQYF,TGTGCCTGGAGTGCCGGGACAGTTGATACGCAGTATTTT
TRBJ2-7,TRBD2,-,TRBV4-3,CASSQEGLAGAYEQYF,TGCGCCAGCAGCCAAGAGGGACTAGCGGGAGCCTACGAGCAGTACTTC
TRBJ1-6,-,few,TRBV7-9,CASSLEQANNSPLHF,TGTGCCAGCAGCTTAGAACAGGCAAACAATTCACCCCTCCACTTT
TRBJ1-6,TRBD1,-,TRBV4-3,CASSQQPRQGNPSPLHF,TGCGCCAGCAGCCAACAACCGAGACAGGGCAACCCTTCACCCCTCCACTTT
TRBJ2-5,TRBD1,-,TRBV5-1,CASSQQGYQETQYF,TGCGCCAGCAGCCAACAGGGGTACCAAGAGACCCAGTACTTC
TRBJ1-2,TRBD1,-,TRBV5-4,CASSPGQGAVNYGYTF,TGTGCCAGCAGCCCGGGACAGGGAGCGGTTAACTATGGCTACACCTTC
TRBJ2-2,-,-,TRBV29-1,CSVLGHLNTGELFF,TGCAGCGTCCTGGGACACCTGAACACCGGGGAGCTGTTTTTT
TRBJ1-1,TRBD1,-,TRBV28,CASSQGTDLEAFF,TGTGCCAGCAGTCAAGGGACAGACCTTGAAGCTTTCTTT
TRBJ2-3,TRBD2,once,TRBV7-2,CASRQTSGRPPGYTDTQYF,TGTGCCAGCAGACAAACTAGCGGGAGGCCCCCGGGGTACACAGATACGCAGTATTTT
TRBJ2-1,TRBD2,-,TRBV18,CASSTGLAGSNEQFF,TGTGCCAGCTCAACGGGACTAGCGGGAAGCAATGAGCAGTTCTTC
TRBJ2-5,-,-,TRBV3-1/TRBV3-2,CASSRLATPDQETQYF,TGTGCCAGCAGCCGTCTAGCGACCCCAGACCAGGAGACCCAGTACTTC
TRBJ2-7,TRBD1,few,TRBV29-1,CSGAGYRGSYEQYF,TGCAGCGGGGCTGGGTACAGGGGGAGCTACGAGCAGTACTTC
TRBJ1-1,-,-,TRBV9,CASSGTVNTEAFF,TGTGCCAGCAGCGGGACAGTTAACACTGAAGCTTTCTTT
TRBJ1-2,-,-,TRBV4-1,CASTSLGGARNYGYTF,TGCGCCAGCACCTCATTAGGGGGGGCCAGGAACTATGGCTACACCTTC
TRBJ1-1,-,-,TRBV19,CASSLNTEAFF,TGTGCCAGTAGCCTTAACACTGAAGCTTTCTTT
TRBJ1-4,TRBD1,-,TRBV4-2,CASSQDGTGAKLFF,TGTGCCAGCAGCCAAGATGGGACAGGGGCGAAACTGTTTTTT
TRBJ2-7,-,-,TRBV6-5,CASRRRTRGRNEQYF,TGTGCCAGCAGGAGAAGAACCAGGGGGAGGAACGAGCAGTACTTC